The clone carrying this T cell receptor (beta chain) was picked up a small number of times. The germline CDR1 and CDR2 sequences are LGHDT and YNNKEL (reference sequence). V was cut by 1 base and J by 2 bases, with 11 bases left in between. The CDR3 covers 15 residues. This sample was taken from a study of human T cells and chemical hapten exposure. Study summary: On about 2 cm by about 2 cm of upper inner arm skin, sensitization was performed with 2% DPC.

TCRdb called the RACE reads again in MiXCR, with one record for every CDR3 protein. The sample records 330,000 or so distinct CDR3 sequences, around 6% being singletons. Described time point: patch test 2, 6 weeks after DPC sensitization. Treatment defined: therapeutic diphenylcyclopropenone sensitization with weekly scalp DPC. Blood was drawn before each patch test was applied. The chain uses TRBV3-1 and TRBJ2-5; tentatively, D is TRBD1 (5 bases). The starting material was whole blood, obtained in connection with sensitization to the hapten diphenylcyclopropenone (DPC). This TCR was sampled from a woman between 18 and 29 years old with alopecia areata. Some clones in this sample may be carry-over from other donors' samples. CDR3 sequence: CASSQGVTEQETQYF. CDR3 DNA: TGTGCCAGCAGCCAAGGGGTGACAGAACAAGAGACCCAGTACTTC.